A single sample gave rise to the 17 T cell receptor beta chains below, sequenced in a study of glioma-infiltrating T cells. Amplification of TCR alpha and beta CDR3 regions from RNA used iRepertoire nested multiplex PCR. TCRdb used MiXCR to reprocess the multiplex PCR reads, holding one entry per CDR3 protein. There are 20,000 to 25,000 distinct CDR3 sequences in the sample; about 26% occur only once, and around 14% lies in the top ten. The sequencing sample was made of glioma tissue, nonneoplastic brain tissue, or PBMCs (not recorded which). Receptors were obtained from a human donor with low-grade glioma or glioblastoma, undergoing nonglioma brain surgery, or in good health (not recorded which).

This clonotype was detected many times. The chain links TRBV27 to TRBJ2-7, with a tentative D call TRBD1 (5 bases). Germline lookup yields CDR1 MNHEY and CDR2 SMNVEV (reference sequence). The V end lost 2 bases, the J end lost 2 bases, and 19 bases lay between the germline ends. The CDR3 is 17 residues long. CDR3 nucleotide sequence: TGTGCCAGCAGTTTAAGGGCGACAGAGTTAGTTCCCTACGAGCAGTACTTC. Its translation: CASSLRATELVPYEQYF.

CDR3 nucleotides: TGTGCCAGCAGCTTATGGGGGAGGGGGCTGCTTGCCGGGGAGCTGTTTTTT. Translating gives CASSLWGRGLLAGELFF. This chain uses TRBV7-2 with TRBJ2-2, with D possibly called TRBD1 or TRBD2 (7 bases each). The V and J ends lost 2 bases and 6 bases respectively, with 19 bases between them. This CDR3 region has 17 residues. Germline V gene sequence: CDR1 SGHTA, CDR2 FQGNSA.

Ten or more counts support this clonotype. The gene calls are TRBV6-6 and TRBJ2-7, with 9 positions matching TRBD1. Losses at the gene ends were 2 bases for V and 7 bases for J; bases not matched to a gene: 9. This CDR3 spans 15 amino acids. Per germline, CDR1 MNHNY and CDR2 SVGAGI (reference sequence). The CDR3 protein is CASSYRSGQGEEQYF. CDR3 nucleotide sequence: TGTGCCAGCAGTTACAGGTCGGGACAGGGTGAAGAGCAGTACTTC.

This clonotype was seen repeatedly, ten times or more. V gene TRBV28 combines with J gene TRBJ2-1; D assignment may be TRBD1 or TRBD2 (6 bases each). The V end was cut by 3 bases, the J end by 5 bases, with 14 bases between. The germline V gene has CDR1 MDHEN and CDR2 SYDVKM. The CDR3 is 15 residues long. In DNA form, the CDR3 reads TGTGCCAGCAGTTTTCGAGGGGGGACAAACAATGAGCAGTTCTTC. Encoded protein: CASSFRGGTNNEQFF.

This clonotype was detected a few times. The rearrangement uses TRBV7-2 and TRBJ2-5; D remains ambiguous. Trimming took off 3 bases at V and 6 bases at J, with 11 bases between the two ends. The CDR3 covers 13 residues. The germline V gene has CDR1 SGHTA and CDR2 FQGNSA. The CDR3 nucleotides are TGTGCCAGCAGCTTTGGTTCAATGAAGACCCAGTACTTC. Residues: CASSFGSMKTQYF.

This clonotype was detected ten times or more. The chain uses TRBV20-1 and TRBJ2-7; no reliable D call. The CDR3 has 11 residues. Germline V gene data show CDR1 as DFQATT and CDR2 as SNEGSKA (reference sequence). V lost 5 bases and J 3 bases, leaving 8 bases between the germline ends. CDR3 amino acids: CSAGGDYEQYF. In DNA form, the CDR3 reads TGCAGTGCTGGTGGAGACTACGAGCAGTACTTC.

This clonotype has at least ten counts. The rearrangement links TRBV6-1 to TRBJ2-7; D not resolved. V shed 7 bases and J shed 5 bases, with 12 bases lying between them. Germline loops: CDR1 MNHNS, CDR2 SASEGT. This CDR3 is 12 amino acids long. This CDR3 reads CASKPRWDEQYF. For the CDR3, the DNA is TGTGCCAGCAAACCCCGGTGGGACGAGCAGTACTTC.

This clonotype was detected ten times or more. The CDR3 sequence: CASTTTDHNEQFF. Written as DNA, the CDR3 is TGTGCCAGCACCACGACGGATCACAATGAGCAGTTCTTC. This chain links TRBV6-4 with TRBJ2-1; no clear D. Germline V gene data show CDR1 as MRHNA and CDR2 as SNTAGT. Trimming removed 7 bases at V and 5 bases at J, with 12 bases between. The length of the CDR3 is 13 residues.

With regard to this clonotype: This may stem from a read error, because a much larger clone lies one nucleotide away. The gene calls are TRBV20-1 and TRBJ1-4; perhaps TRBD1 as D (5 bases). Germline CDR1 is DFQATT and CDR2 is SNEGSKA (reference sequence). V was clipped by 7 bases and J by 4 bases, with 13 bases between them. This CDR3 is built from 13 residues. The CDR3 region is CSVTGADNEKLFF. CDR3 nucleotides: TGCAGTGTTACCGGGGCGGATAATGAAAAACTGTTTTTT.

To note about this clonotype: Since a much larger clone is just one base distant, this may be a read error. J is TRBJ1-3 and V is TRBV7-2; a possible D gene is TRBD1 (6 bases). CDR1 SGHTA and CDR2 FQGNSA come from the germline V gene. V was trimmed by 4 bases and J by 3 bases, leaving 10 bases between them. The length of the CDR3 is 14 residues. The CDR3 DNA reads TGTGCCAGCAGCTCAGGGGTCGGTGGAAACACCATATATTTT. Translating gives CASSSGVGGNTIYF.

At least ten counts were recorded for this clonotype. The V and J genes are TRBV20-1 and TRBJ2-1; 8 nucleotides line up with TRBD2. CDR1 and CDR2 from the germline V gene are DFQATT and SNEGSKA (reference sequence). J lost 5 bases, V lost 5 bases, and 8 bases had no gene match. CDR3 length equals 14 residues. CDR3: CSAGLAKAHNEQFF. DNA for the CDR3: TGCAGTGCTGGACTAGCTAAAGCACACAATGAGCAGTTCTTC.

As concerns this clonotype: This clone may be a read error of a much larger clone one base away. The rearrangement joins TRBV4-1 to TRBJ2-5; possibly TRBD1 for D (6 bases). Germline V gene sequence: CDR1 MGHRA, CDR2 YSYEKL. The CDR3 loop spans 13 amino acids. The CDR3 DNA follows: TGCGCCAGCACCGGGCAGGGACAAGATACCCAGTACTTC. Its translation: CASTGQGQDTQYF.

At least ten counts were recorded for this clonotype. The gene calls are TRBV2 and TRBJ1-2, with D tentatively TRBD1 (6 bases). V gave up 6 bases and J gave up 5 bases, with 19 bases separating them. This CDR3 has 15 residues. Germline loops: CDR1 SNHLY, CDR2 FYNNEI. The CDR3 nucleotides read TGTGCCAGCAGCCCGGGGGCAGGGAGGGAATATGGCTACACCTTC. Translated, it gives CASSPGAGREYGYTF.

In regard to this clonotype: This sequence may be a read error, since a much larger clone differs from it by one base. The chain recombines TRBV6-2 or TRBV6-3 with TRBJ1-2; TRBD1 matches 7 bases. The CDR3 is made up of 13 amino acids. The germline gives CDR1 MNHEY, CDR2 SVGEGT. CDR3 nucleotide sequence: TGTGACAGCAGCACGGGACAGAACTATGGCTACACCTTC. It is translated as CDSSTGQNYGYTF.

This clonotype has at least ten counts. This chain connects TRBV20-1 to TRBJ1-5; no firm D call. Trimming cost V 1 base and J 4 bases, with 14 bases left between them. The CDR3 contains 15 residues. Germline-derived CDR1 and CDR2 are DFQATT and SNEGSKA (reference sequence). The CDR3 DNA reads TGCAGTGCTAGAGTCCCGGGATCAGGTAATCAGCCCCAGCATTTT. This translates into CSARVPGSGNQPQHF.

Comments on this clonotype: One base away lies a much larger clone, so this may be a sequencing read error. The CDR3 here is CSAIQGNYGYTF. The CDR3 nucleotides read TGCAGTGCTATCCAGGGGAACTATGGCTACACCTTC. V is TRBV20-1 and J is TRBJ1-2; possibly TRBD1 for D (6 bases). CDR1 DFQATT and CDR2 SNEGSKA come from the germline V gene (reference sequence). This CDR3 comprises 12 residues. V dropped 4 bases and J dropped 2 bases, with 8 bases sitting between them.

This chain joins TRBV6-4 and TRBJ2-2; D is perhaps TRBD1 or TRBD2 (6 bases each). Germline V lookup: CDR1 MRHNA, CDR2 SNTAGT. This CDR3 region has 17 residues. Trimming left V 3 bases short and J 3 bases short, with 17 bases between. CDR3 sequence: CASSEVWGAVDTGELFF. The CDR3 region has the DNA TGTGCCAGCAGTGAAGTATGGGGGGCCGTCGACACCGGGGAGCTGTTTTTT.